Listed below are T cell receptor beta chains from one sample, sequenced in a study of shared clonotypes between healthy human individuals. The method was immunoSEQ multiplex PCR; TCRdb's version includes in-frame clones alone and lacks a portion of them. The data hold about 2 million clones, with about 95% observed a single time. Sequencing input: naive CD8+ T cells sorted from blood. The receptor set was obtained from a man between 18 and 29 years old in good health. CDR3s include the opening cysteine and the closing phenylalanine or tryptophan. Fields, in order: V gene, CDR3 protein.

TRBV4-2 | CASSPTVSTDTQYF
TRBV6-5 | CASSYWQGTDTQYF
TRBV4-1 | CASSQAPREYEQYF
TRBV27 | CASSLGAGGGTDTQYF
TRBV15 | CATSMGASTPYEQYF
TRBV6-1 | CASSGLLAGETQYF
TRBV27 | CASSPTSGGYEQYF
TRBV27 | CASSLGSGEQETQYF
TRBV9 | CASSVGTGNEKLFF
TRBV19 | CASRLSNTEAFF
TRBV5-8 | CASSPDSSSYEQYF
TRBV30 | CAWSVGAIEKLFF
TRBV6-5 | CASSYSESNEQFF
TRBV28 | CASSTGQGYGYTF
TRBV25-1 | CASSAGTGAYEQYF
TRBV6-6 | CASSPSRASSYEQYF
TRBV5-1 | CASRQGGDTEAFF
TRBV6-5 | CASSLVPGLDEKLFF
TRBV5-1 | CASSFGTGGTDTQYF
TRBV4-3 | CASSQENKGNEQFF
TRBV27 | CASSFSSGSIRYEQYF
TRBV9 | CASSLSGGELFF
TRBV30 | CAWSVLGLAYNEQFF
TRBV18 | CASSPSPGAGIYYEQYF
TRBV19 | CASSSAMGVRQPQHF
TRBV5-6 | CASSLGRSLHEQYF
TRBV5-6 | CASSLSPGNEQYF
TRBV7-9 | CASELSGGLPLSSYEQYF
TRBV7-8 | CASSELINYAQYF
TRBV7-2 | CASSMDRSNTGELFF